The T cell receptor (beta chain) described here comes from a study of shared T cell receptors in the human thymus. Germline values: CDR1 MDHEN, CDR2 SYDVKM. There are 14 residues in the CDR3. V was pared by 5 bases and J by 7 bases, with 4 bases of the junction left unmatched. Measured with immunoSEQ multiplex PCR; TCRdb has only the in-frame clones, and not every one. The data hold hundreds of thousands of clones, with approximately 78% observed a single time. Another study also made use of these data, one on human thymus T cells.

The chain combines TRBV28 with TRBJ2-2, with 10 bases identical to TRBD1. The TCR was taken from a boy younger than two with a congenital heart defect. The sequencing input was thymocytes. The DNA for the CDR3 is TGTGCCAGCAGTACCGGGACAGGGGACGGGGAGCTGTTTTTT. Amino acid sequence: CASSTGTGDGELFF. Drawing the rest from reference TRBV28 and TRBJ2-2, the complete variable domain is DVKVTQSSRYLVKRTGEKVFLECVQDMDHENMFWYRQDPGLGLRLIYFSYDVKMKEKGDIPEGYSVSREKKERFSLILESASTNQTSMYLCASSTGTGDGELFFGEGSRLTVL.